The rows below give T cell receptor beta chains drawn from one sample of a study of cytomegalovirus exposure and HLA in healthy donors. The data were produced by immunoSEQ multiplex PCR, yet TCRdb's version contains in-frame clones alone and is incomplete. The table lists roughly 100,000 clones, roughly 80% of them singletons. The sequencing input was PBMCs. These TCRs come from a man younger than 40 in good health and CMV-seropositive. Both conserved end residues are part of each CDR3. A D gene is named only where the DNA matches it firmly. Clone size appears in some rows only: once, few, many, or a class for an expanded clone.

CASSPGDRQPQHF	TGTGCCAGCAGCCCCGGGGATCGGCAGCCCCAGCATTTT	TRBV11-2	-	many	TRBJ1-5
CASSQTRLGTEAFF	TGTGCCAGCAGCCAGACACGTTTGGGCACTGAAGCTTTCTTT	TRBV6-6	-	-	TRBJ1-1
CAWSVTSGGVPEQFF	TGTGCCTGGAGTGTAACTAGCGGGGGGGTCCCTGAGCAGTTCTTC	TRBV30	TRBD2	-	TRBJ2-1
CASSIGTGGNQPQHF	TGTGCCAGCAGTATCGGGACAGGAGGTAATCAGCCCCAGCATTTT	TRBV27	TRBD1	-	TRBJ1-5
CASSKARQGGTEAFF	TGTGCCAGCAGCAAAGCCCGACAGGGTGGCACTGAAGCTTTCTTT	TRBV21-1	-	few	TRBJ1-1
CASSVKGGQGSYNSPLHF	TGTGCCAGCAGCGTAAAAGGGGGACAGGGTTCCTATAATTCACCCCTCCACTTT	TRBV7-9	TRBD1	-	TRBJ1-6
CASSQEFQGLYQETQYF	TGCGCCAGCAGCCAAGAGTTCCAGGGGTTGTACCAAGAGACCCAGTACTTC	TRBV4-3	-	-	TRBJ2-5
CASGAGKNTEAFF	TGTGCCAGCGGGGCCGGTAAGAACACTGAAGCTTTCTTT	TRBV18	-	-	TRBJ1-1
CASSLAVIWNGYTF	TGTGCCAGCAGCCTCGCGGTTATCTGGAATGGCTACACCTTC	TRBV7-9	-	few	TRBJ1-2
CASSLQGLAGANTDTQYF	TGCGCCAGCAGTCTACAGGGTTTAGCGGGGGCGAACACAGATACGCAGTATTTT	TRBV4-1	TRBD2	-	TRBJ2-3
CASSRGLGPSYGYTF	TGTGCCAGTAGTAGGGGCTTGGGGCCGAGCTATGGCTACACCTTC	TRBV19	-	-	TRBJ1-2
CASSPELREERTDTQYF	TGTGCCAGCAGCCCGGAACTTAGAGAGGAGCGAACAGATACGCAGTATTTT	TRBV5-4	-	-	TRBJ2-3
CASSSLDRDNQPQHF	TGTGCCAGCAGTTCCCTGGACCGGGACAATCAGCCCCAGCATTTT	TRBV27	-	-	TRBJ1-5
CAIRGQGSSYEQYF	TGTGCCATCAGAGGACAGGGATCCTCCTACGAGCAGTACTTC	TRBV10-3	TRBD1	few	TRBJ2-7
CASSYWRVTNEKLFF	TGTGCCAGCAGTTACTGGAGGGTCACTAATGAAAAACTGTTTTTT	TRBV6-6	-	-	TRBJ1-4
CASSLFYGNTEAFF	TGTGCCAGCAGTTTATTTTACGGGAACACTGAAGCTTTCTTT	TRBV28	-	-	TRBJ1-1
CASSPDTLNTEAFF	TGTGCCAGCAGCCCGGACACTTTGAACACTGAAGCTTTCTTT	TRBV5-6	-	-	TRBJ1-1
CASSGGDSSYEQYF	TGTGCCAGCAGTGGAGGGGACAGCTCCTACGAGCAGTACTTC	TRBV27	-	-	TRBJ2-7
CASSLSERTLIF	TGTGCCAGCAGCTTATCTGAGCGGACTTTGATCTTC	TRBV7-2	-	few	TRBJ2-1
CATSRDRGGSPLHF	TGTGCCACCAGCAGAGATCGGGGAGGATCACCCCTCCACTTT	TRBV15	-	-	TRBJ1-6
CASSPRSGLAAGANVLTF	TGTGCCAGCAGCCCTCGGTCAGGGTTGGCCGCTGGGGCCAACGTCCTGACTTTC	TRBV7-8	-	-	TRBJ2-6
CARSPCWTAGAQYF	TGTGCCAGAAGCCCCTGCTGGACCGCCGGGGCGCAGTATTTT	TRBV5-3	-	-	TRBJ2-3
CASSGTGGYQPQHF	TGTGCCAGCAGTGGGACAGGGGGCTATCAGCCCCAGCATTTT	TRBV6-1	TRBD1	few	TRBJ1-5
CASSPTGALSYEQYF	TGTGCCAGCAGTCCTACAGGGGCCCTCTCCTACGAGCAGTACTTC	TRBV7-3	TRBD1	-	TRBJ2-7
CASSTSGGFADTQYF	TGTGCCAGCAGCACTTCTGGGGGGTTCGCAGATACGCAGTATTTT	TRBV7-9	-	-	TRBJ2-3
CASGRGLAGGDRVSLNEQYF	TGTGCCAGCGGCCGGGGACTAGCGGGGGGGGATCGGGTATCTCTGAACGAGCAGTACTTC	TRBV9	TRBD2	-	TRBJ2-7
CASSTRGRLNSPLHF	TGTGCCAGTAGTACCAGGGGCCGTTTAAATTCACCCCTCCACTTT	TRBV19	-	-	TRBJ1-6
CASSPGTGDQYPYEQYF	TGTGCTAGCAGCCCCGGGACAGGGGACCAATACCCCTACGAGCAGTACTTC	TRBV7-7	TRBD1	-	TRBJ2-7
CASSEASLGYTEAFF	TGTGCCAGCAGCGAGGCCTCTCTCGGGTACACTGAAGCTTTCTTT	TRBV7-9	-	once	TRBJ1-1
CASSSGRGFSPLHF	TGTGCCAGCAGTTCCGGACGGGGATTTTCACCCCTCCACTTT	TRBV7-2	-	-	TRBJ1-6
CASSQDRAGNTIYF	TGTGCCAGCAGCCAAGACAGGGCTGGAAACACCATATATTTT	TRBV4-2	-	-	TRBJ1-3
CASSSTLDPGGIDTQYF	TGTGCCAGCAGCTCTACTTTAGACCCGGGCGGGATAGATACGCAGTATTTT	TRBV7-8	-	once	TRBJ2-3
CASSSQGHTQYF	TGTGCCAGCAGTTCACAGGGGCATACGCAGTATTTT	TRBV6-6	TRBD1	-	TRBJ2-3
CASSPRGQGQETQYF	TGTGCCAGCTCACCACGGGGACAGGGTCAAGAGACCCAGTACTTC	TRBV18	TRBD1	-	TRBJ2-5
CSAIRDEKLFF	TGCAGTGCTATCCGAGATGAAAAACTGTTTTTT	TRBV20-1	-	-	TRBJ1-4
CASSQDSGQSSYEQYF	TGCGCCAGCAGCCAAGACTCGGGACAGTCCTCCTACGAGCAGTACTTC	TRBV4-1	TRBD1	-	TRBJ2-7
CASSQEIRYETQYF	TGCGCCAGCAGCCAAGAAATTCGTTATGAGACCCAGTACTTC	TRBV4-3	-	-	TRBJ2-5
CASSPRADYNEQFF	TGTGCCAGCTCACCACGGGCAGATTACAATGAGCAGTTCTTC	TRBV18	-	-	TRBJ2-1
CASSEYFPVPDKETQYF	TGTGCCAGCAGTGAATATTTTCCGGTTCCAGACAAAGAGACCCAGTACTTC	TRBV25-1	-	-	TRBJ2-5
CASSYGQGSTDTQYF	TGTGCCAGCAGTTACGGGCAGGGGAGCACAGATACGCAGTACTTT	TRBV6-6	-	-	TRBJ2-3
CASSPTRGRNTQYF	TGTGCCAGCAGCCCGACGCGGGGGAGAAATACGCAGTATTTT	TRBV9	TRBD2	-	TRBJ2-3
CASSDRQGFYEQYF	TGTGCCAGCAGCGATCGACAGGGGTTCTACGAGCAGTACTTC	TRBV7-6	TRBD1	-	TRBJ2-7
CASSRGQGFTGELFF	TGTGCTAGCAGTAGGGGACAGGGGTTCACCGGGGAGCTGTTTTTT	TRBV7-7	TRBD1	-	TRBJ2-2
CASSSPGGAKNIQYF	TGTGCCAGCAGTTCCCCGGGGGGAGCCAAAAACATTCAGTACTTC	TRBV6-5	TRBD2	-	TRBJ2-4
CASSLDSGFSPHEQFF	TGCGCCAGCAGCTTGGACAGCGGGTTCTCACCCCATGAGCAGTTCTTC	TRBV5-1	-	-	TRBJ2-1
CASSPIAGGTTDTQYF	TGTGCCAGCAGCCCCATAGCGGGGGGGACCACAGATACGCAGTATTTT	TRBV7-2	TRBD2	-	TRBJ2-3
CASDISHGASGGQHPTGELFF	TGTGCCAGCGATATCAGTCATGGGGCTAGCGGGGGTCAACACCCTACCGGGGAGCTGTTTTTT	TRBV6-7	TRBD2	-	TRBJ2-2
CAWNSGWTGELFF	TGTGCCTGGAATTCAGGGTGGACCGGGGAGCTGTTTTTT	TRBV30	-	once	TRBJ2-2
CASSEGQYQETQYF	TGTGCCAGCAGTGAGGGACAGTACCAAGAGACCCAGTACTTC	TRBV2	TRBD1	-	TRBJ2-5
CASRAPTGDNYGYTF	TGTGCCAGCAGGGCACCAACAGGGGATAACTATGGCTACACCTTC	TRBV6-1	TRBD1	-	TRBJ1-2
CASTLGQGDEKLFF	TGTGCCAGCACCTTAGGACAGGGGGATGAAAAACTGTTTTTT	TRBV6-1	TRBD1	-	TRBJ1-4
CAWKMGRGTEKLFF	TGTGCCTGGAAGATGGGCAGGGGGACTGAAAAACTGTTTTTT	TRBV30	TRBD1	-	TRBJ1-4
CASSHASTGQTQPQHF	TGTGCCAGTAGCCATGCCTCGACGGGACAGACTCAGCCCCAGCATTTT	TRBV19	TRBD1	-	TRBJ1-5
CASTLAGSGNTIYF	TGTGCCAGCACCCTGGCGGGGTCCGGAAACACCATATATTTT	TRBV7-9	-	-	TRBJ1-3
CASSRRDRVNEQYF	TGTGCCAGCAGCCGCCGGGACAGGGTCAACGAGCAGTACTTC	TRBV5-8	TRBD1	-	TRBJ2-7